This T cell receptor (beta chain) was recovered during a study of identical twins. All of the donors were Caucasians in good health. Worth noting for this clonotype: Its antigen is as yet unknown.

A template switching step contributed a universal primer site, while unique molecular identifiers were present in the cDNA. TCRdb processed the 5' RACE reads anew with MiXCR; each CDR3 protein has one entry. The data hold 540,000 or so distinct CDR3 sequences, with approximately 20% observed a single time. Overall study findings and caveats: Beta out-of-frame twin sharing showed a weaker excess.

In addition, the sample was reused for a study of yellow fever vaccine responses in identical twins. In that study: Reports say the vaccine T cell response in twins looked partly convergent and partly personalized.

The source of this sequence is a woman under 30 in good health. Sequenced material: CD4+ T cells sorted from blood.

The CDR3 loop reads CATSDQGEQFF. The CDR3 nucleotides read TGTGCCACCAGTGATCAGGGGGAGCAGTTCTTC. The rearrangement joins TRBV24-1 to TRBJ2-1, with D perhaps matching TRBD1 (6 bases). The V and J ends lost 3 bases and 10 bases respectively, with 6 bases between them. CDR1 and CDR2 (germline): KGHDR, SFDVKD. The CDR3 covers 11 residues.